These T cell receptor beta chains were read from a single sample in a study of blood T cell repertoires in COVID-19. Generated by immunoSEQ multiplex PCR, the TCRdb table keeps only in-frame clones and is missing some. The repertoire holds 200,000 to 250,000 clones, with approximately 84% as singletons. Source material: PBMCs or T cells enriched from blood (not recorded which). The receptors derive from a middle-aged man who had recovered from COVID-19. The CDR3 runs from the conserved cysteine through the conserved F or W. The D gene is left open where the match is weak. The listing skips clone size in some rows; elsewhere it reads once, few, many or a size class.

>17|-|TRBJ2-6|TRBV19|TRBD1
CASSLHRDRAGANVLTF
TGTGCCAGTAGTCTCCACAGAGACAGGGCTGGGGCCAACGTCCTGACTTTC
>15|-|TRBJ1-4|TRBV4-3|-
CASSQSWGSNEKLFF
TGCGCCAGCAGCCAAAGCTGGGGCAGTAATGAAAAACTGTTTTTT
>15|-|TRBJ2-7|TRBV6-5|TRBD1
CASSYDRVRPGEQYF
TGTGCCAGCAGTTACGACAGGGTGCGGCCAGGGGAGCAGTACTTC
>14|-|TRBJ1-2|TRBV5-4|TRBD1
CASSPGGAPYGYTF
TGTGCCAGCAGCCCAGGGGGTGCACCCTATGGCTACACCTTC
>15|few|TRBJ1-2|TRBV3-1/TRBV3-2|-
CASSPSYYPGYGYTF
TGTGCCAGCAGTCCTTCATATTACCCAGGCTATGGCTACACCTTC
>15|-|TRBJ2-3|TRBV23-1|-
CASGGFLPNRYTQYF
TGCGCCAGTGGGGGGTTTCTACCTAACCGTTATACGCAGTATTTT
>15|-|TRBJ2-6|TRBV28|-
CASSPTGTGANVLTF
TGTGCCAGCAGTCCCACCGGTACTGGGGCCAACGTCCTGACTTTC
>15|-|TRBJ2-4|TRBV5-4|TRBD1
CASRGQGEAKNIQYF
TGTGCCAGCAGGGGACAGGGGGAAGCCAAAAACATTCAGTACTTC
>15|-|TRBJ1-5|TRBV9|TRBD1
CASSVGQGRDQPQHF
TGTGCCAGCAGCGTAGGACAGGGGCGGGATCAGCCCCAGCATTTT
>13|-|TRBJ2-5|TRBV5-1|-
CASSLDGEETQYF
TGCGCCAGCAGCTTGGACGGTGAAGAGACCCAGTACTTC
>13|few|TRBJ2-5|TRBV28|-
CASSAQGSETQYF
TGTGCCAGCAGTGCCCAGGGGTCAGAGACCCAGTACTTC
>16|-|TRBJ2-1|TRBV28|TRBD2
CASSSIGRGSYNEQFF
TGTGCCAGCAGTTCGATCGGGCGGGGGTCCTACAATGAGCAGTTCTTC
>15|-|TRBJ1-5|TRBV9|TRBD1
CASTRDGQGNQPQHF
TGTGCCAGCACCCGTGATGGACAGGGTAATCAGCCCCAGCATTTT
>15|-|TRBJ2-3|TRBV7-8|-
CASSHRGGPTDTQYF
TGTGCCAGCAGCCACCGCGGAGGGCCCACAGATACGCAGTATTTT
>13|-|TRBJ1-1|TRBV7-8|-
CASSRMVSTEAFF
TGTGCCAGCAGCCGTATGGTGAGCACTGAAGCTTTCTTT